This entry is about one T cell receptor beta chain. The length of the CDR3 is 13 residues. Trimming cost V 6 bases and J 10 bases, with 16 bases left between them. Germline V gene sequence: CDR1 SEHNR, CDR2 FQNEAQ (reference sequence). This specimen comes from a study of control samples from healthy donors and cancer patients. The assay was immunoSEQ multiplex PCR, and TCRdb's table has in-frame clones only and misses some. The sample holds 120,000 or so clones, roughly 91% seen once. The sample was blood. The receptor was isolated from a man in his forties or fifties in good health. The chain is built from TRBV7-9 and TRBJ2-1, with a possible D match to TRBD1 (7 bases). In DNA, the CDR3 is TGTGCCAGCAGAGGGCCGGCGGGACAGGAGCAGTTCTTC. Amino acid sequence: CASRGPAGQEQFF.